The next 21 T cell receptor beta chains were all read from a single sample in a study of patients and donors after allogeneic stem cell transplantation. Each CDR3 protein is one row after TCRdb ran MiXCR on the RT-PCR reads. This sample yields around 170,000 distinct CDR3 sequences, of which more than 20% are seen a single time; roughly 26% belongs to the top ten. The sequenced sample consisted of blood, either unsorted or a sorted T cell fraction (not recorded which). These receptors were taken from a human donor who was either an allogeneic HSCT recipient or a stem cell or donor lymphocyte infusion donor (not recorded which). It is not recorded whose cells these are; they may come from a transplant donor.

The chain uses TRBV6-6 and TRBJ1-2; TRBD1 matches 8 bases. The CDR3 is 15 residues long. CDR1 is MNHNY and CDR2 is SVGAGI in the germline V gene (reference sequence). Losses at the gene ends were 6 bases for V and 7 bases for J; bases not matched to a gene: 13. The CDR3 DNA reads as TGTGCCAGCAGCGCTCACGACAGGGGAGTTAGTGGCTACACCTTC. Protein: CASSAHDRGVSGYTF.

This clonotype has more than one count but fewer than ten. The J gene is TRBJ1-2, the V gene TRBV9, with a possible D match to TRBD1 (5 bases). The CDR3 covers 17 residues. The V end was cut by 3 bases, the J end by 2 bases, with 20 bases between. The germline CDR1 and CDR2 sequences are SGDLS and YYNGEE. The CDR3 is CASSEVALRGGNYGYTF. The CDR3 DNA follows: TGTGCCAGCAGCGAGGTAGCGCTGCGGGGCGGCAACTATGGCTACACCTTC.

J is TRBJ2-1 and V is TRBV20-1, with unresolved D. The CDR3 spans 13 residues. Germline V CDR1 and CDR2: DFQATT, SNEGSKA (reference sequence). V lost 7 bases to trimming and J lost 8 bases, with 18 bases between them. This CDR3 reads CSVLKGVKDEQFF. CDR3 coding DNA: TGCAGTGTTCTCAAGGGCGTTAAGGATGAGCAGTTCTTC.

V gene TRBV7-4 combines with J gene TRBJ1-1; D gene uncertain. CDR3 length: 17 residues. V gave up 2 bases and J gave up 1 base, with 17 bases separating them. CDR1 is SGHVT, CDR2 SQSDAQ, per germline. The CDR3 is CASSLRVPFSENTEAFF. The CDR3 DNA sequence: TGTGCCAGCAGCTTAAGGGTCCCATTTAGTGAGAACACTGAAGCTTTCTTT.

This clonotype turned up a few times. The junction shows a germline mismatch at one end, possibly a read error. The rearrangement links TRBV5-1 to TRBJ1-1; D ambiguous. Germline V lookup: CDR1 SGHRS, CDR2 YFSETQ. CDR3 length equals 12 residues. CDR3 nucleotides: TGCGCCGGCAGCTTGGCTAACACTGAAGCTTTCTTT. The encoded protein is CAGSLANTEAFF.

This clonotype was seen a single time. The chain has TRBV24-1 and TRBJ2-3; TRBD2 matches 11 bases. The germline CDR1 and CDR2 sequences are KGHDR and SFDVKD. The CDR3 length is 17 residues. J lost 0 bases, V lost 0 bases, and 1 base had no gene match. The CDR3 reads CATSDLASGRSTDTQYF. The CDR3 DNA follows: TGTGCCACCAGTGATTTGGCTAGCGGGAGGAGCACAGATACGCAGTATTTT.

This chain joins TRBV7-9 and TRBJ2-3, with D perhaps matching TRBD2 (6 bases). The CDR3 totals 16 residues. CDR1 and CDR2 (germline): SEHNR, FQNEAQ (reference sequence). The germline V and J ends were trimmed by 0 bases and 5 bases, with 15 bases remaining between them. The CDR3 is CASSLAPGSGVDTQYF. The DNA for the CDR3 is TGTGCCAGCAGCTTAGCGCCCGGTTCGGGGGTAGATACGCAGTATTTT.

The chain employs TRBV18 and TRBJ1-2, with TRBD1 matching 7 bases. Losses at the gene ends were 5 bases for V and 8 bases for J; bases not matched to a gene: 11. The germline gives CDR1 KGHSH, CDR2 LQKENI. CDR3 length equals 14 residues. The CDR3 is CASSIQQGLYGYTF. CDR3 sequence (DNA): TGTGCCAGCTCAATCCAACAGGGGCTTTACGGCTACACCTTC. The whole variable domain, remainder taken from reference TRBV18 and TRBJ1-2, is NAGVMQNPRHLVRRRGQEARLRCSPMKGHSHVYWYRQLPEEGLKFMVYLQKENIIDESGMPKERFSAEFPKEGPSILRIQQVVRGDSAAYFCASSIQQGLYGYTFGSGTRLTVV.

The rearrangement uses TRBV20-1 and TRBJ1-5; no definite D call. With 3 bases removed from V and 3 bases from J, the gap between germline ends came to 6 bases. Germline V CDR1 and CDR2: DFQATT, SNEGSKA (reference sequence). The CDR3 is 12 residues long. DNA for the CDR3: TGCAGTGCTAGGGAAACCAATCAGCCCCAGCATTTT. This translates into CSARETNQPQHF.

The rearrangement links TRBV20-1 to TRBJ1-5; no reliable D call. The CDR3 is 14 amino acids. Germline V gene sequence: CDR1 DFQATT, CDR2 SNEGSKA (reference sequence). V was shortened by 6 bases and J by 9 bases, with 21 bases between the two germline ends. CDR3 sequence reads: CSAGGQASRVPQHF. The CDR3 DNA reads TGCAGTGCCGGAGGCCAGGCTTCACGGGTGCCCCAGCATTTT.

The chain links TRBV29-1 to TRBJ2-1; D unclear. The CDR3 loop spans 14 amino acids. CDR1 and CDR2 from the germline V gene are SQVTM and ANQGSEA. Trimming removed 4 bases at V and 0 bases at J, with 10 bases between. The CDR3 DNA is TGCAGCGTTGTTCGCGGTGGCTCCTACAATGAGCAGTTCTTC. Protein: CSVVRGGSYNEQFF.

This clonotype was counted ten times or more. V usage is TRBV12-3 or TRBV12-4 and J usage is TRBJ1-1, with TRBD1 as a possible D gene (5 bases). The CDR3 is made up of 12 amino acids. Trimming shortened V by 3 bases and J by 6 bases, and 8 bases separated the two germline ends. CDR3 loop: CASSFRAPEAFF. CDR3 DNA sequence: TGTGCCAGCAGTTTCAGGGCCCCTGAAGCTTTCTTT.

The rearrangement joins TRBV5-1 to TRBJ1-5, with D perhaps matching TRBD1 (5 bases). The germline V gene has CDR1 SGHRS and CDR2 YFSETQ. Trimming pared 4 bases from V and 6 bases from J, leaving 11 bases between. The CDR3 spans 13 residues. The CDR3 spells CASSVEGSQPQHF. As DNA, the CDR3 is TGCGCCAGCAGCGTTGAGGGGAGTCAGCCCCAGCATTTT.

This clonotype was detected a few times. The chain joins TRBV6-1 to TRBJ1-5; possible D gene TRBD1, 5 bases. V lost 0 bases to trimming and J lost 6 bases, with 9 bases between them. This CDR3 spans 14 amino acids. Germline V gene sequence: CDR1 MNHNS, CDR2 SASEGT. The CDR3 sequence: CASSEAPGIQPQHF. The CDR3 DNA reads as TGTGCCAGCAGTGAAGCGCCAGGGATTCAGCCCCAGCATTTT.

This clonotype came up a few times. The V call is TRBV7-7, the J call TRBJ1-3; possible D gene TRBD1, 5 bases. This CDR3 is 17 amino acids long. V gave up 5 bases and J gave up 2 bases, with 19 bases separating them. Germline loops: CDR1 SSHAT, CDR2 FNYEAQ (reference sequence). The CDR3 region has the DNA TGTGCCAGCAGCCCAAGGGACGTACTGTCGGCTGGAAACACCATATATTTT. Amino acids: CASSPRDVLSAGNTIYF.

J is TRBJ1-5 and V is TRBV5-1; D gene unclear. The CDR3 loop spans 13 amino acids. V was trimmed by 1 base and J by 5 bases, leaving 7 bases between them. CDR1 and CDR2 (germline): SGHRS, YFSETQ. This CDR3 reads CASSLRIHQPQHF. CDR3 in DNA: TGCGCCAGCAGCTTGAGGATACATCAGCCCCAGCATTTT.

This clonotype was seen ten or more times. The V and J genes are TRBV7-2 and TRBJ1-4; 12 nucleotides match TRBD1. Germline lookup yields CDR1 SGHTA and CDR2 FQGNSA. This CDR3 is 12 amino acids long. The V gene end was trimmed by 11 bases and the J gene end by 8 bases; junction bases not matched to a gene: 3. CDR3 bases: TGTGCCGGCGGGACAGGGGGCGAAAAACTGTTTTTT. This sequence encodes CAGGTGGEKLFF.

V usage is TRBV6-5 and J usage is TRBJ1-1; 12 bases fit TRBD1. Trimming cost V 7 bases and J 4 bases; bases outside gene matches: 10. There are 16 residues in the CDR3. In germline, CDR1 is MNHEY, CDR2 SVGAGI. The CDR3 protein is CASTPGQGAGVTEAFF. The CDR3 region has the DNA TGTGCCAGCACCCCGGGACAGGGGGCCGGGGTCACTGAAGCTTTCTTT.

This chain uses TRBV6-5 with TRBJ2-7; TRBD1 matches 8 bases. The CDR3 extends over 15 amino acids. The V gene end was trimmed by 4 bases and the J gene end by 3 bases; junction bases not matched to a gene: 8. From germline, CDR1 is MNHEY and CDR2 SVGAGI. The DNA of the CDR3 is TGTGCCAGCAGTTCCACCAGGACAGGGAACTACGAGCAGTACTTC. Its protein is CASSSTRTGNYEQYF.

This clonotype was found a few times. The genes are TRBV6-5 and TRBJ1-1, with a weak D call TRBD1 (5 bases). Germline V lookup: CDR1 MNHEY, CDR2 SVGAGI. The CDR3 is 16 residues long. Trimming left V 2 bases short and J 4 bases short, with 17 bases between. CDR3 nucleotide sequence: TGTGCCAGCAGTTACCGCTGGGGGTCGGCGGGCACTGAAGCTTTCTTT. It is translated as CASSYRWGSAGTEAFF.

Only a few counts were recorded for this clonotype. The V call is TRBV6-2 or TRBV6-3, the J call TRBJ2-7; D unclear. CDR1 MNHEY and CDR2 SVGEGT come from the germline V gene. The CDR3 has 16 residues. The V end lost 0 bases, the J end lost 3 bases, and 15 bases lay between the germline ends. The CDR3 loop is CASSYSKAHRSYEQYF. The CDR3 region has the DNA TGTGCCAGCAGTTACTCGAAGGCTCACAGAAGCTACGAGCAGTACTTC.